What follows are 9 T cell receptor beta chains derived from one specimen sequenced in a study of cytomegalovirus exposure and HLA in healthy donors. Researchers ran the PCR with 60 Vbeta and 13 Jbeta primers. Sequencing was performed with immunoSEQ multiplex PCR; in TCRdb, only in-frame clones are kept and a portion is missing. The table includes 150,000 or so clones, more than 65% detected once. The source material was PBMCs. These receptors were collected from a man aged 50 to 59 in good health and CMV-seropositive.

This CDR3 reads CASSYGQGAFQPQHF. The CDR3 DNA reads TGTGCCAGCAGCTACGGACAGGGGGCATTTCAGCCCCAGCATTTT. The gene calls are TRBV11-2 and TRBJ1-5; TRBD1 agrees at 11 bases. The length of the CDR3 is 15 residues. The V segment lost 4 bases and the J segment 6 bases; nucleotides outside the gene matches: 5. From germline, CDR1 is SGHAT and CDR2 FQNNGV.

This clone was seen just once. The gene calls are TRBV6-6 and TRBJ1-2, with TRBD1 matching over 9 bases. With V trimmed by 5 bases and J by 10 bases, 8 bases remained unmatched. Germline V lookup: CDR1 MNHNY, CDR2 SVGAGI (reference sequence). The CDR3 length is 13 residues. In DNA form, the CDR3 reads TGTGCCAGCAGTACACCCGGGACAGGGCTCTACACCTTC. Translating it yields CASSTPGTGLYTF.

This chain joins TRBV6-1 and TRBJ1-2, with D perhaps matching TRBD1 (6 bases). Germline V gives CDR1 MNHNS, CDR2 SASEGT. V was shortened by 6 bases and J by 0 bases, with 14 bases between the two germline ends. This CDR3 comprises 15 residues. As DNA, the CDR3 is TGTGCCAGCAGCTTAGGGGGAGTAGCTAACTATGGCTACACCTTC. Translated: CASSLGGVANYGYTF.

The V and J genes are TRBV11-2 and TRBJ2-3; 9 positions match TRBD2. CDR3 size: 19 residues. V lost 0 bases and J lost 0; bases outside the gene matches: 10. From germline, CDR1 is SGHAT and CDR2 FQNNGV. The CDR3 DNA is TGTGCCAGCAGCTTAGATTCAAGGGCTAGCGGGGAGAGCACAGATACGCAGTATTTT. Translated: CASSLDSRASGESTDTQYF.

The CDR3 nucleotides read TGCGCCAGCAGCCAAGATCGGGGGTACAATCAGCCCCAGCATTTT. It encodes CASSQDRGYNQPQHF. This chain links TRBV4-1 with TRBJ1-5; possible D gene TRBD1, 5 bases. This CDR3 has 15 amino acids. V was pared by 0 bases and J by 3 bases, with 9 bases between. Germline-derived CDR1 and CDR2 are MGHRA and YSYEKL.

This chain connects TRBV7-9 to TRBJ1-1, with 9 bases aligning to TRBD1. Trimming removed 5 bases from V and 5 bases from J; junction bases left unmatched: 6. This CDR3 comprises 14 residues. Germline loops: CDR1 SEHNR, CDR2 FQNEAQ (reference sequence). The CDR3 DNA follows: TGTGCCAGCAGCGACACAGGGGGCAGGACTGAAGCTTTCTTT. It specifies CASSDTGGRTEAFF.

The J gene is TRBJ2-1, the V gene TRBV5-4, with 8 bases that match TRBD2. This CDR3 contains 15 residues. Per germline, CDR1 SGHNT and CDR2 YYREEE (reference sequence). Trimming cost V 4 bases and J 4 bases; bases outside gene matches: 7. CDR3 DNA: TGTGCCAGCAGCGGAGCGGGAGATGTTTACAATGAGCAGTTCTTC. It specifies CASSGAGDVYNEQFF.

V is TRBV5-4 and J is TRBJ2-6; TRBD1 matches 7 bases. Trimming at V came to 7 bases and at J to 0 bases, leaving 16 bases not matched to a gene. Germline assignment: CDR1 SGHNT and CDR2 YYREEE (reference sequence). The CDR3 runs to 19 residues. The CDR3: CASGVTGQYQSSGANVLTF. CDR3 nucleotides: TGTGCCAGCGGGGTGACGGGACAGTACCAGTCCTCTGGGGCCAACGTCCTGACTTTC. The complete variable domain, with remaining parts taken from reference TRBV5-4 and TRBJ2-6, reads ETGVTQSPTHLIKTRGQQVTLRCSSQSGHNTVSWYQQALGQGPQFIFQYYREEENGRGNFPPRFSGLQFPNYSSELNVNALELDDSALYLCASGVTGQYQSSGANVLTFGAGSRLTVL.

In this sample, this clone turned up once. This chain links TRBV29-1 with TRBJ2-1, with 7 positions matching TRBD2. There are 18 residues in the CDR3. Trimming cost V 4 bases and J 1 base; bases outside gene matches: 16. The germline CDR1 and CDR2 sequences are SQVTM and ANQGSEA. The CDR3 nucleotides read TGCAGCGTTGTGAGACTAGCCAAACAGCCTCTATCCTACAATGAGCAGTTCTTC. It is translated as CSVVRLAKQPLSYNEQFF.